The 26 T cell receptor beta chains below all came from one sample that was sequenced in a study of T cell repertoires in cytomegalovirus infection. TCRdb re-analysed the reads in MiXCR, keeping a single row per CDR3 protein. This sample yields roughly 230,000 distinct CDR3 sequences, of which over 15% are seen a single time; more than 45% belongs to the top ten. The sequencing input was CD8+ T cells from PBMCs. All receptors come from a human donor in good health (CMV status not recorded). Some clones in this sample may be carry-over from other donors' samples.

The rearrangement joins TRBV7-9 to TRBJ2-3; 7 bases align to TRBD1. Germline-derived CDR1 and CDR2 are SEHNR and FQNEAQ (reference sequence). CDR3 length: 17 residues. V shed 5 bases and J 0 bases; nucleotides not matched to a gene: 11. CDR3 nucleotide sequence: TGTGCCAGCAGCGCCCGACAGACAGGGTATAGCACAGATACGCAGTATTTT. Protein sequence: CASSARQTGYSTDTQYF.

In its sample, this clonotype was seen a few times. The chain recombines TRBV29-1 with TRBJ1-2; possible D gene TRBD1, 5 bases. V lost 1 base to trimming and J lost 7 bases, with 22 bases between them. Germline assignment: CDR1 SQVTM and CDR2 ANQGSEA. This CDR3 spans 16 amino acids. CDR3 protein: CSVEVPQGVEIGGYTF. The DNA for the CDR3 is TGCAGCGTTGAAGTCCCGCAGGGAGTGGAGATTGGTGGCTACACCTTC.

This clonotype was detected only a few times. The CDR3, as DNA: TGCGCCAGCAGCCAAGTGGCCGCAACTAATGAAAAACTGTTTTTT. Translating gives CASSQVAATNEKLFF. V usage is TRBV4-1 and J usage is TRBJ1-4; D not resolved. Trimming cost V 1 base and J 0 bases, with 6 bases left between them. The V gene's germline CDR1 is MGHRA and CDR2 YSYEKL. The CDR3 runs 15 residues.

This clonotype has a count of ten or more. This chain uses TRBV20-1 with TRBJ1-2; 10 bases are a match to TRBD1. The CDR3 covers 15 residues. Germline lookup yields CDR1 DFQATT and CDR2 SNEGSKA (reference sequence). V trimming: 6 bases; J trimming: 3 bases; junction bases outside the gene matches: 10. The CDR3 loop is CSAADLTGGDYGYTF. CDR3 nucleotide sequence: TGCAGTGCAGCCGATCTGACAGGGGGCGACTATGGCTACACCTTC.

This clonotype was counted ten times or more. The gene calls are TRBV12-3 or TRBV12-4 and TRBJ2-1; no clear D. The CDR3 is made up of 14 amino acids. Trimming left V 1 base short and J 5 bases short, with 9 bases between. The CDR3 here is CASSLEQIHNEQFF. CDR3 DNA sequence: TGTGCCAGCAGTTTAGAACAGATTCACAATGAGCAGTTCTTC.

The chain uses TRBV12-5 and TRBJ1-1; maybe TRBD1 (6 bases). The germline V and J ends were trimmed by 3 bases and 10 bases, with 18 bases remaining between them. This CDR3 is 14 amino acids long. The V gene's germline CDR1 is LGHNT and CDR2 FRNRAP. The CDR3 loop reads CASGFQGRDEGAFF. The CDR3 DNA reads TGTGCTAGTGGTTTTCAGGGGAGGGATGAGGGAGCTTTCTTT.

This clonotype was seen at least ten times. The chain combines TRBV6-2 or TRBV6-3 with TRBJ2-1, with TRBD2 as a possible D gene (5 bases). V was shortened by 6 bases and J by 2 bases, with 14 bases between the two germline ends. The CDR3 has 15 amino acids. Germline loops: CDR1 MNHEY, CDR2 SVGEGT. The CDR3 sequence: CASRHRDFPYNEQFF. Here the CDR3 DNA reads TGTGCCAGCAGACACCGGGATTTCCCCTACAATGAGCAGTTCTTC.

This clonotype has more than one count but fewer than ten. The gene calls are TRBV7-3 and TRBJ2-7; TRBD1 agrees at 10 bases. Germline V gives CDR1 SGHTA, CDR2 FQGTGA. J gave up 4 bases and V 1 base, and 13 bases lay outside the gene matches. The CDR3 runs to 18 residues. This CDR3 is CASSLILLGGTGVYEQYF. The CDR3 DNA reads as TGTGCCAGCAGCTTAATTCTCTTGGGCGGGACAGGGGTTTACGAGCAGTACTTC.

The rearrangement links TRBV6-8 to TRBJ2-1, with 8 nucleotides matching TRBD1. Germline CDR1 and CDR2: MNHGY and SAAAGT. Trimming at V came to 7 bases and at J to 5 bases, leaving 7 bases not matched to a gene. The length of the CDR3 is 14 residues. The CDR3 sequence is CASTDWTGNNEQFF. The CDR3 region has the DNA TGTGCCAGCACCGATTGGACAGGGAACAATGAGCAGTTCTTC.

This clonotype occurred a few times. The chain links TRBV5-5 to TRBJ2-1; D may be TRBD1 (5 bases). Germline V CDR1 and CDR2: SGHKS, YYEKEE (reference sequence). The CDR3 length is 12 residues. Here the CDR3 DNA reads TGTGGACAGACAGTACAAGGGAACGAGCAGTTCTTC. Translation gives CGQTVQGNEQFF.

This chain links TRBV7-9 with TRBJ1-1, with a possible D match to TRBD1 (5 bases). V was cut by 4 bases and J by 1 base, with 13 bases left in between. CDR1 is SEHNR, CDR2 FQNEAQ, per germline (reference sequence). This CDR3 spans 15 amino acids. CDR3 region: CASSSQEGWNTEAFF. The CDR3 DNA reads TGTGCCAGCAGCTCCCAGGAGGGGTGGAACACTGAAGCTTTCTTT.

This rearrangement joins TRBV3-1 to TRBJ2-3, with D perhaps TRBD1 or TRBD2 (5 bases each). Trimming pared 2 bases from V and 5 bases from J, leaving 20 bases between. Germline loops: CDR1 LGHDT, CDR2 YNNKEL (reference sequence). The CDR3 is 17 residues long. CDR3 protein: CASSQIQSGPRGDTQYF. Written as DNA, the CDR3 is TGTGCCAGCAGCCAAATTCAGTCAGGGCCTCGGGGAGATACGCAGTATTTT.

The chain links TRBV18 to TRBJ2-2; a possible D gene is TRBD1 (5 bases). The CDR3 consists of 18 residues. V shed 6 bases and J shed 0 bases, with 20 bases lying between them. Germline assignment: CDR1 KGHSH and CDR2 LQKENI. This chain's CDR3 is CASSPVGTGKPNTGELFF. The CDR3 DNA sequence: TGTGCCAGCTCCCCTGTGGGAACAGGAAAACCGAACACCGGGGAGCTGTTTTTT.

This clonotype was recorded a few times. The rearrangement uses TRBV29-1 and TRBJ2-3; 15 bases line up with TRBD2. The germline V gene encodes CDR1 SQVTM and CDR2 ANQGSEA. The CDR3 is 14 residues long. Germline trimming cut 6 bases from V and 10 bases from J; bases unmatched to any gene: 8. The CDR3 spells CSVGGLAGGGAQYF. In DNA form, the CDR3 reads TGCAGCGTCGGGGGACTAGCGGGGGGCGGGGCGCAGTATTTT.

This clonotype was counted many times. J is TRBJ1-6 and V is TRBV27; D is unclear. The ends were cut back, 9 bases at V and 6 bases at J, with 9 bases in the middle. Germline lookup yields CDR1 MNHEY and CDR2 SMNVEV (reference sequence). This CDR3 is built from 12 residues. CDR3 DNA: TGTGCCAGTGGTCGAGGTAATTCACCCCTCCACTTT. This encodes CASGRGNSPLHF.

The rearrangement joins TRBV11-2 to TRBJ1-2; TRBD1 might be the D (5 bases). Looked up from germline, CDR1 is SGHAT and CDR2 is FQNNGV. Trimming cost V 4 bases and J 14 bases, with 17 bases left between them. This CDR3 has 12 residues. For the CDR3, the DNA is TGTGCCAGCAGCTCCTCCGGGACGGGGGATACCTTC. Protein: CASSSSGTGDTF.

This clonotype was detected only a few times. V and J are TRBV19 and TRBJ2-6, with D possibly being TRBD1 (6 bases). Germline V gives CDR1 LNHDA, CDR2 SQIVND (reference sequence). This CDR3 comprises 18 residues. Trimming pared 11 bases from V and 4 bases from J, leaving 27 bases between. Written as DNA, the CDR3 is TGTGCCCCTTATAGGAGTGGACAGTCGTGGAAAGGGGCCAACGTCCTGACTTTC. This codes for CAPYRSGQSWKGANVLTF. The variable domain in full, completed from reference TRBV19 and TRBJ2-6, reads DGGITQSPKYLFRKEGQNVTLSCEQNLNHDAMYWYRQDPGQGLRLIYYSQIVNDFQKGDIAEGYSVSREKKESFPLTVTSAQKNPTAFYLCAPYRSGQSWKGANVLTFGAGSRLTVL.

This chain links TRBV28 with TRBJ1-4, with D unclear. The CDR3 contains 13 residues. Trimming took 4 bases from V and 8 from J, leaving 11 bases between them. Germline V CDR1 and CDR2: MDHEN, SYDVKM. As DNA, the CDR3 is TGTGCCAGCAGTTCCCCGACGGGGGAAAAACTGTTTTTT. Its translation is CASSSPTGEKLFF.

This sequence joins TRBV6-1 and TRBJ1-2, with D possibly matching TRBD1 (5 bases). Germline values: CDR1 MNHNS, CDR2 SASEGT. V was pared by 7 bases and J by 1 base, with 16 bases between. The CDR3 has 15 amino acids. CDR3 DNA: TGTGCCAGCACCATGGGGACCGGCCTTAACTATGGCTACACCTTC. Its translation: CASTMGTGLNYGYTF.

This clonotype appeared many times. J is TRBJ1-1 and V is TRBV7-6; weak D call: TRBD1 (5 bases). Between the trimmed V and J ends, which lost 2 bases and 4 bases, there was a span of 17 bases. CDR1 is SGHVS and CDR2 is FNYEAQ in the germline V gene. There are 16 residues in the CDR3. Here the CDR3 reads CASSLRGEGFGTEAFF. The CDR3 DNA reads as TGTGCCAGCAGCTTAAGGGGTGAGGGGTTTGGCACTGAAGCTTTCTTT.

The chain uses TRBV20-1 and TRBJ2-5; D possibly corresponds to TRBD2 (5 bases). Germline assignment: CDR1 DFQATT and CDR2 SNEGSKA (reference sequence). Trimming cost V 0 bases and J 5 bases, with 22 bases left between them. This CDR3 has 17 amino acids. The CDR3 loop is CSARDPHFRPGGETQYF. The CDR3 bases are TGCAGTGCTAGAGATCCCCACTTTCGACCCGGCGGGGAGACCCAGTACTTC.

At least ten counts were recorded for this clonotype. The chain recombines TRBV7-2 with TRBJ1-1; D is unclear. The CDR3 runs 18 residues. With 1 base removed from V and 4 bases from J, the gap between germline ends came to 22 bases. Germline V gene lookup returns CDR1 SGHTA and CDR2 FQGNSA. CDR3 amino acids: CASSLGSPRVYYGTEAFF. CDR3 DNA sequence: TGTGCCAGCAGCTTAGGGTCGCCAAGGGTGTATTACGGCACTGAAGCTTTCTTT. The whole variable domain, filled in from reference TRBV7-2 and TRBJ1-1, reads GAGVSQSPSNKVTEKGKDVELRCDPISGHTALYWYRQSLGQGLEFLIYFQGNSAPDKSGLPSDRFSAERTGGSVSTLTIQRTQQEDSAVYLCASSLGSPRVYYGTEAFFGQGTRLTVV.

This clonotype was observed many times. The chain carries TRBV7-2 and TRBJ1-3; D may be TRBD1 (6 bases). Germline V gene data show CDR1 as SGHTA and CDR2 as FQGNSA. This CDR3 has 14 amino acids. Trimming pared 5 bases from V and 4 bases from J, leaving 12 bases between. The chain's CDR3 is CASSQEGVGNTIYF. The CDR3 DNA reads TGTGCCAGCAGCCAGGAGGGGGTCGGAAACACCATATATTTT.

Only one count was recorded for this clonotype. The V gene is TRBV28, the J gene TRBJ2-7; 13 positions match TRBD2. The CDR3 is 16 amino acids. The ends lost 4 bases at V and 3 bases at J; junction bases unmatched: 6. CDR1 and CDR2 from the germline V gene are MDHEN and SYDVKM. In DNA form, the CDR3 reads TGTGCCAGCAGTTCGAGGTGGACTAGCGGGGGCTACGAGCAGTACTTC. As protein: CASSSRWTSGGYEQYF. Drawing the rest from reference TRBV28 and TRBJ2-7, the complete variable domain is DVKVTQSSRYLVKRTGEKVFLECVQDMDHENMFWYRQDPGLGLRLIYFSYDVKMKEKGDIPEGYSVSREKKERFSLILESASTNQTSMYLCASSSRWTSGGYEQYFGPGTRLTVT.

The CDR3 reads CASIRMEENWAHTEAFF. The CDR3 region has the DNA TGTGCCAGCATTCGGATGGAGGAGAACTGGGCCCACACTGAAGCTTTCTTT. The chain is built from TRBV6-2 or TRBV6-3 and TRBJ1-1; D uncertain. V lost 7 bases, J lost 3 bases, and 24 bases lay in between. The CDR3 is made up of 17 amino acids. Per the germline V gene, CDR1 is MNHEY and CDR2 is SVGEGT.

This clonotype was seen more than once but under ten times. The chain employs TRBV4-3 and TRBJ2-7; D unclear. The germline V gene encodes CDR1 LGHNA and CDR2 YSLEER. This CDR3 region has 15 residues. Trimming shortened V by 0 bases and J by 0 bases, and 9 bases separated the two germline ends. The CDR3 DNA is TGCGCCAGCAGCCAAGAGCAGGTAGCCTCCTACGAGCAGTACTTC. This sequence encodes CASSQEQVASYEQYF.